One sample yielded the 10 T cell receptor delta chains listed below, sequenced in a study of Vδ1+ human thymocytes. Overall study results and limits: Thymic TRG and TRD repertoires appeared highly polyclonal, with Gaussian CDR3 length distributions.

These TCRs are of unknown antigen specificity. Sequences come from RNA converted to cDNA by reverse transcription. Multiplex PCR used pooled V-gene forward primers and a constant-region reverse primer to amplify CDR3s. TCRdb re-called clones from the multiplex PCR reads using CATT. Seen here are 45,000 to 75,000 delta-chain clones, about 16% observed once, and the top ten hold about 0.4%. Sequencing was performed on Vdelta1+ gamma-delta thymocytes from the thymus. Subset described: FACS-sorted CD3+ TCRalphabeta- TCRVdelta1+ TCRVdelta2- thymocytes. Every receptor here comes from a girl in the first two years of life who had congenital heart surgery.

Concerning this clone: One end of the junction varies from germline; a read error may be responsible. Other nucleotide sequences in the sample specify the same CDR3. This chain connects TRDV2 to TRDJ3; weak D call: TRDD3 (5 bases). CDR3 length: 25 amino acids. The germline gives CDR1 GEAIGNYY, CDR2 EKD. CDR3 sequence (DNA): TGTGCCTGTGACACCCAAATCCTGCAATGTAGTTGGTACGCAATGAGCTCCTGGGACACCCGGCAGATGTTTTTC. Its translation is CACDTQILQCSWYAMSSWDTRQMFF.

This clone appeared a few times. The V and J genes are TRDV1 and TRDJ1; TRDD3 matches 9 bases. This CDR3 spans 17 amino acids. Germline V gene sequence: CDR1 TSWWSYY, CDR2 QGS. Trimming removed 6 bases from V and 1 base from J; junction bases left unmatched: 12. The chain's CDR3 is CALGGGYFTGATDKLIF. The CDR3 DNA reads TGTGCTCTTGGTGGGGGATATTTTACGGGTGCCACCGATAAACTCATCTTT.

This clone was found a few times. The chain combines TRDV1 with TRDJ1, with D tentatively TRDD3 (6 bases). Germline-derived CDR1 and CDR2 are TSWWSYY and QGS. Trimming stripped 3 bases from V and 0 bases from J, with 38 bases between. This CDR3 is built from 24 residues. CDR3 nucleotide sequence: TGTGCTCTTGGGGATACTAACGACTTCCCCCCCATACCTCACTGGGAGAAGTACACCGATAAACTCATCTTT. Amino acid sequence: CALGDTNDFPPIPHWEKYTDKLIF.

In this sample, this clone turned up a few times. This chain uses TRDV1 with TRDJ1; 9 nucleotides agree with TRDD3. The CDR3 is made up of 19 amino acids. Trimming took 6 bases from V and 0 from J; bases not matched to a gene: 17. Per the germline V gene, CDR1 is TSWWSYY and CDR2 is QGS. DNA for the CDR3: TGTGCTCTTGGTGACAGTCTCCGTACTGGGGGACATAACACCGATAAACTCATCTTT. It is translated as CALGDSLRTGGHNTDKLIF.

To note about this clone: It is unclear where the CDR3 begins or ends on the DNA, so no DNA is shown, and the CDR3 is as TCRdb lists it. The chain employs TRAV29/DV5 and TRDJ1; TRDD3 was called by the table and not checked on the DNA. Germline CDR1 NSMFDY, CDR2 ISSIKDK. The CDR3 contains 22 residues when both ends are counted. The chain's CDR3 is CSVLLCSKIGLPQYWGSVKLIF.

A few counts support this clone. The J gene is TRDJ1, the V gene TRDV1, with 10 positions matching TRDD3. Germline V gene sequence: CDR1 TSWWSYY, CDR2 QGS. The CDR3 has 20 residues. V lost 0 bases, J lost 0 bases, and 13 bases stayed unmatched. The DNA of the CDR3 is TGTGCTCTTGGGGAACTACCCAGGTACTGGGGGATTCGGTACACCGATAAACTCATCTTT. It codes for CALGELPRYWGIRYTDKLIF.

This clone was seen a few times. The chain employs TRDV1 and TRDJ1; the match to TRDD3 covers 7 bases. After removal of 2 bases from V and 1 base from J, the junction contained 16 bases not matched to a gene. CDR3 length equals 19 residues. The germline CDR1 and CDR2 sequences are TSWWSYY and QGS. CDR3 sequence (DNA): TGTGCTCTTGGGGAAATAAGTAGGAGGGATACAAAAACCACCGATAAACTCATCTTT. The encoded protein is CALGEISRRDTKTTDKLIF.

In its sample, this clone was seen a few times. The V call is TRDV1, the J call TRDJ1; TRDD3 might be the D (5 bases). This CDR3 comprises 21 residues. The V end lost 0 bases, the J end lost 1 base, and 27 bases lay between the germline ends. Germline CDR1 reads TSWWSYY; CDR2 reads QGS. The chain's CDR3 is CALGELGPLSTGPLCTDKLIF. The CDR3 nucleotides are TGTGCTCTTGGGGAACTAGGACCCCTCAGTACTGGTCCCCTATGCACCGATAAACTCATCTTT.

This clone was seen only a few times. Compared with germline, one end of the junction differs, possibly owing to a read error. The chain carries TRDV1 and TRDJ1; 7 positions match TRDD3. CDR3 length: 22 amino acids. The germline gives CDR1 TSWWSYY, CDR2 QGS. CDR3 DNA sequence: TGTGCTCTTGGGAACCGGGTAGACGCCGGACAGGGCGACCCGGATACGTGCGATAAACCCATCTTT. It codes for CALGNRVDAGQGDPDTCDKPIF.

A word on this clone: The sample carries other DNA sequences with the same CDR3. V usage is TRAV29/DV5 and J usage is TRDJ1; no reliable D call. Trimming took off 1 base at V and 0 bases at J, with 13 bases between the two ends. This CDR3 is built from 15 residues. From germline, CDR1 is NSMFDY and CDR2 ISSIKDK. CDR3 loop: CAASFSPIHTDKLIF. The CDR3 DNA reads TGTGCAGCAAGCTTCTCCCCCATACACACCGATAAACTCATCTTT.